The rows below give T cell receptor beta chains drawn from one sample of a study of beta chain features in type 1 diabetes. Clones were sequenced by immunoSEQ multiplex PCR, and TCRdb holds only the in-frame ones, with some missing. The repertoire holds a few hundred thousand clones, 9.5% to 10% seen once, with about 0.6% in the top ten. The sample consisted of central memory CD4+ T cells from blood. All receptors come from a man between 25 and 39 years old with type 1 diabetes. The CDR3 runs from the conserved cysteine through the conserved F or W. A D gene is named only where the DNA matches it firmly. The listing skips clone size in some rows; elsewhere it reads once, few, many or a size class.

v_call,clone_size,j_call,d_call,cdr3_length,cdr3_nt,cdr3_aa
TRBV28,-,TRBJ2-7,-,13,TGTGCCAGCAGTCAAGGACCCAACTACGAGCAGTACTTC,CASSQGPNYEQYF
TRBV5-1,few,TRBJ1-2,-,12,TGCGCCAGCAGCTTAGACCTGGATGACTACACCTTC,CASSLDLDDYTF
TRBV18,-,TRBJ1-1,-,15,TGTGCCAGCTCGCCTCAGGGCCGTGCGGACACTGAAGCTTTCTTT,CASSPQGRADTEAFF
TRBV9,-,TRBJ1-2,TRBD1,16,TGTGCCAGCAGCGTCGACCCGGGACAGTCAAACTATGGCTACACCTTC,CASSVDPGQSNYGYTF
TRBV5-4,-,TRBJ2-6,-,15,TGTGCCAGCAGCCCGCCGGGGTCTGGGGCCAACGTCCTGACTTTC,CASSPPGSGANVLTF
TRBV7-8,-,TRBJ1-5,-,15,TGTGCCAGCAGCTACCTCACAGGTACCAATCAGCCCCAGCATTTT,CASSYLTGTNQPQHF
TRBV27,few,TRBJ2-6,-,17,TGTGCCAGCAGTTTATCTCCAGGGACCTCTGGGGCCAACGTCCTGACTTTC,CASSLSPGTSGANVLTF
TRBV23-1,many,TRBJ2-7,-,15,TGCGCCAGCAGTCAATCAGGACGGACGAACGACGAGCAGTACTTC,CASSQSGRTNDEQYF
TRBV10-3,few,TRBJ1-1,-,14,TGTGCCATCAGTGAGATCGGGGAAAACACTGAAGCTTTCTTT,CAISEIGENTEAFF
TRBV11-3,few,TRBJ2-7,TRBD2,14,TGTGCCAGCAGCTCCGCGGGACTAGTTTACGAGCAGTACTTC,CASSSAGLVYEQYF
TRBV9,many,TRBJ1-2,-,16,TGTGCCAGCAGCGGGGGGACGGCGAGGTCTGGCTATGGCTACACCTTC,CASSGGTARSGYGYTF
TRBV5-6,few,TRBJ2-7,TRBD2,9,TGTGCCAGCAGGCGGGGACTACCCTTC,CASRRGLPF
TRBV7-2,-,TRBJ2-4,-,16,TGCGCCAGCAGCCATGCTTTGCGGGCTAGAGGTAACATTCAGTACTTC,CASSHALRARGNIQYF
TRBV30,-,TRBJ2-5,-,14,TGTGCCTGCCAAACCGGGAGTTTTGAAGAGACCCAGTACTTC,CACQTGSFEETQYF
TRBV7-8,few,TRBJ2-4,TRBD2,12,TGTGCCAGCGGACTAGGAAAAAACATTCAGTACTTC,CASGLGKNIQYF
TRBV7-9,-,TRBJ1-1,-,13,TGTGCCAGCAGCTTACTCCAGAACACTGAAGCTTTCTTT,CASSLLQNTEAFF
TRBV5-4,few,TRBJ2-7,-,20,TGTGCCAGCAGCTTGGGGGCTAGTGGCACCGCAAGGGTTTGGTCCCACGAGCAGTACTTC,CASSLGASGTARVWSHEQYF
TRBV14,-,TRBJ2-1,TRBD1,15,TGTGCCAGCAGCCAAGATGGGACAGCCTACAATGAGCAGTTCTTC,CASSQDGTAYNEQFF
TRBV28,-,TRBJ2-7,-,14,TGTGCCAGCAGGGATCAGGGGACATCCTACGAGCAGTACTTC,CASRDQGTSYEQYF
TRBV7-2,few,TRBJ1-1,-,12,TGTGCCAGCAGCTTAGACCACCCCAGGGTAGGCTTT,CASSLDHPRVGF
TRBV11-3,-,TRBJ1-1,-,14,TGTGCCAGCAGCTCCTCCGACAGAGGACGTGAAGCTTTCTTT,CASSSSDRGREAFF
TRBV5-8,few,TRBJ2-5,-,13,TGTGCCAGCAGCTTGCAGGGTACGGAGACCCAGTACTTC,CASSLQGTETQYF
TRBV27,-,TRBJ2-6,-,18,TGTGCCAGCAGTACCCGCGGGCGGGCCCAGAGCGGGGCCAACGTCCTGACTTTC,CASSTRGRAQSGANVLTF
TRBV5-1,few,TRBJ1-4,-,15,TGCGCCAGCAGCTTGAGCGCAGGGGCGGGTGAAAAACTGTTTTTT,CASSLSAGAGEKLFF
TRBV2,few,TRBJ1-5,-,12,TGTGCCAGCAGCCGGGACTTTCAGCCCCAGCATTTT,CASSRDFQPQHF
TRBV29-1,few,TRBJ2-1,-,11,-,CSVAPGTGEFF
TRBV27,few,TRBJ2-3,-,15,TGTGCCAGCAGTTTACCCGCAGGGGGGACAGATACGCAGTATTTT,CASSLPAGGTDTQYF
TRBV11-1,-,TRBJ2-7,-,14,TGTGCCAGCAGCTTAGACAGGGAGTCCTACGAGCAGTACTTC,CASSLDRESYEQYF
TRBV28,-,TRBJ1-3,-,13,TGTGCCAGCTTTACATTCTCTGGAAACACCATATATTTT,CASFTFSGNTIYF
TRBV5-4,few,TRBJ2-7,-,15,TGTGCCAGCAGCCGAGAGGACACCCGCTCCTACGAGCAGTACTTC,CASSREDTRSYEQYF
TRBV19,few,TRBJ1-5,-,15,TGTGCCAGTAAGTGGGTAACAGGGTTGGATCAGCCCCAGCATTTT,CASKWVTGLDQPQHF
TRBV6-5,-,TRBJ1-2,-,13,TGTGCCAGCAGTTACTCGTGGGAGGATGGCTACACCTTC,CASSYSWEDGYTF
TRBV9,-,TRBJ1-4,-,15,TGTGCCAGCAGCGTAGGTCTCGGGGATAATGAAAAACTGTTTTTT,CASSVGLGDNEKLFF
TRBV2,few,TRBJ2-3,TRBD2,15,TGTGCCAGCAGGACGGGAGGGATATACACAGATACGCAGTATTTT,CASRTGGIYTDTQYF
TRBV6-6,few,TRBJ2-3,TRBD1,16,TGTGCCAGCAGCGCCGGACAGGGGCTACGCACAGATACGCAGTATTTT,CASSAGQGLRTDTQYF
TRBV5-6,few,TRBJ1-5,-,16,TGTGCCAGCAGCTACTCGGGATCAGGGTACAATCAGCCCCAGCATTTT,CASSYSGSGYNQPQHF
TRBV18,few,TRBJ1-2,-,11,TGTGCCAGCTCACAGGGAAATGGCTACACCTTC,CASSQGNGYTF